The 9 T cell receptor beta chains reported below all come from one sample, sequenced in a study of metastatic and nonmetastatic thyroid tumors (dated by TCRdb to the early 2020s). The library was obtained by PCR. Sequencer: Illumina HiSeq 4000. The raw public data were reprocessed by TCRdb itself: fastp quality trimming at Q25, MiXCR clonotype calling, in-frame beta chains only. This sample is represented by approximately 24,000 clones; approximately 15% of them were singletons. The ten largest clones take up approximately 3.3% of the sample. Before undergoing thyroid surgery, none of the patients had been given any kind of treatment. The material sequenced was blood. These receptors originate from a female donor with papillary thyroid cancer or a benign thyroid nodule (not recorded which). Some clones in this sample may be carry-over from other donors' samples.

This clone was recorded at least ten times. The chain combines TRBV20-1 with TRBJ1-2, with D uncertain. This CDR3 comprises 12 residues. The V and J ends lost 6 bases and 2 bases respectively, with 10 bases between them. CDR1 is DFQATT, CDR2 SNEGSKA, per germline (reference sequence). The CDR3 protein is CSAGRNNYGYTF. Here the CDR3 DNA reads TGCAGTGCCGGGCGCAACAACTATGGCTACACCTTC.

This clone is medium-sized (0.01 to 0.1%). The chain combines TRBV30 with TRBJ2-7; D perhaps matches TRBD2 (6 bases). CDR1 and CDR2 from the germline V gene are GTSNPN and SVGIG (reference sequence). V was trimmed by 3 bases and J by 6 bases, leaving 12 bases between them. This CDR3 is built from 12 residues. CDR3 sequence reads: CAWRTGAGEQYF. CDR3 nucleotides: TGTGCCTGGAGGACGGGAGCGGGCGAGCAGTACTTC.

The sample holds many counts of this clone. As DNA, the CDR3 is TGTGCCAGCAGCCAAGTCGGGGGGGACAGGGAGGAAGAGGATGGCTACACCTTC. This encodes CASSQVGGDREEEDGYTF. The chain recombines TRBV3-1 with TRBJ1-2, with TRBD1 matching over 9 bases. V trimming: 1 base; J trimming: 6 bases; junction bases outside the gene matches: 15. The CDR3 is made up of 18 amino acids. CDR1 is LGHDT, CDR2 YNNKEL, per germline (reference sequence).

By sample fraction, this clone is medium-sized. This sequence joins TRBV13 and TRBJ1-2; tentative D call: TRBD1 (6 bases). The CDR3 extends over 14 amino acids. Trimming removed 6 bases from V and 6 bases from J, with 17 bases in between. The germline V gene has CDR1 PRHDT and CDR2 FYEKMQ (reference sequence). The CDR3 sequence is CASRPLGGKDGYTF. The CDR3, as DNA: TGTGCCAGCAGACCGTTAGGGGGGAAAGATGGCTACACCTTC.

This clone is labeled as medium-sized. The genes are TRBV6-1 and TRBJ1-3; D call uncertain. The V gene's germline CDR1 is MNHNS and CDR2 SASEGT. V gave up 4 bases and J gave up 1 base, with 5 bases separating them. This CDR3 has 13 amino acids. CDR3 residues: CASSGYSGNTIYF. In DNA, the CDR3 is TGTGCCAGCAGTGGGTATTCTGGAAACACCATATATTTT.

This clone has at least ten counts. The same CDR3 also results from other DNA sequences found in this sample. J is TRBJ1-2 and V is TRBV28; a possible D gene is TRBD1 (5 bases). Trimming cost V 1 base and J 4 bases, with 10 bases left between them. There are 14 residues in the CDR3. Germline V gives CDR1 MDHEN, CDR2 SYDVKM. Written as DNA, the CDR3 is TGTGCCAGCAGTTTATACGCAGGGTTCTATGGCTACACCTTC. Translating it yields CASSLYAGFYGYTF.

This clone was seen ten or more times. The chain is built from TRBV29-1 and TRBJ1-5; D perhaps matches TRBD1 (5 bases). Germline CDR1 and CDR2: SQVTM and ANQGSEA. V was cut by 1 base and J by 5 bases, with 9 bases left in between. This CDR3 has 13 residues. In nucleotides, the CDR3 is TGCAGCGTTGAAGGGGGCCACCATCAGCCCCAGCATTTT. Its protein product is CSVEGGHHQPQHF.

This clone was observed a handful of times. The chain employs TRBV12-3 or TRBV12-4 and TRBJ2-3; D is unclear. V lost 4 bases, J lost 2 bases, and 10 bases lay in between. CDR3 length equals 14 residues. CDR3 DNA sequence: TGTGCCAGCAGTTCTTCTGATTACACAGATACGCAGTATTTT. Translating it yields CASSSSDYTDTQYF.

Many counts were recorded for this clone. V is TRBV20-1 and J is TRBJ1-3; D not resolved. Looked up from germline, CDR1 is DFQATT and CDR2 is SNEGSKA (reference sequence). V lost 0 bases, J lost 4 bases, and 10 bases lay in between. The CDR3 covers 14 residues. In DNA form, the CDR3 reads TGCAGTGCTAGAGAGGCGGGGTCAGGAAACACCATATATTTT. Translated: CSAREAGSGNTIYF.